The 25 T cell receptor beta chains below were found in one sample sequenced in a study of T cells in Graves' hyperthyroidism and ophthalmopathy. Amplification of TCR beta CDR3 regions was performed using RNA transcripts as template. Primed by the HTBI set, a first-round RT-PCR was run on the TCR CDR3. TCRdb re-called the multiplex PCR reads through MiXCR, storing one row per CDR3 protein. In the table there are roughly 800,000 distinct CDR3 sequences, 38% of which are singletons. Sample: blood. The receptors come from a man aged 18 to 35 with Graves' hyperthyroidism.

CDR3 DNA: TGTGCCAGCAGCTCCACAAAGCCAGCGGTGTCGGGGACCCAGTACTTC. This gives the protein CASSSTKPAVSGTQYF. V and J are TRBV7-9 and TRBJ2-5; perhaps TRBD2 as D (5 bases). Trimming left V 4 bases short and J 7 bases short, with 22 bases between. The CDR3 has 16 residues. Germline V gene lookup returns CDR1 SEHNR and CDR2 FQNEAQ (reference sequence).

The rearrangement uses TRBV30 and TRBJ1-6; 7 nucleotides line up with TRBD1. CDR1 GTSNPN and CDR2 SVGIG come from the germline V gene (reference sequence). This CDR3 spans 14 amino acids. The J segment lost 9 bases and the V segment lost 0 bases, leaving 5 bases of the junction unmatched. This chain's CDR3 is CAWSVGRGASPLHF. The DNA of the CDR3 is TGTGCCTGGAGTGTAGGCAGGGGGGCTTCACCCCTCCACTTT.

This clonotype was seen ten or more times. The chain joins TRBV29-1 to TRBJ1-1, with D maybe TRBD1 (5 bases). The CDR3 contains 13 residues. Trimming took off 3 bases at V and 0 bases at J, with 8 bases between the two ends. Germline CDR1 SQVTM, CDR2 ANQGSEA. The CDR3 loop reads CSVDGRVNTEAFF. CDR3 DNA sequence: TGCAGCGTTGACGGCAGGGTGAACACTGAAGCTTTCTTT.

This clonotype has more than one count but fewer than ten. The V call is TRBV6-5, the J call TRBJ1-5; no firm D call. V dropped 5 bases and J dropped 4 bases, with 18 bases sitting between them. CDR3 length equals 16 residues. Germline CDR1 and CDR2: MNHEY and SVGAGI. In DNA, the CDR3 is TGTGCCAGCAGTGAAGAGAGGGCTAGGATTAATCAGCCCCAGCATTTT. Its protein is CASSEERARINQPQHF.

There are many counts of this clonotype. The CDR3 here is CASRAGPYEQYF. CDR3 coding DNA: TGTGCCAGCAGAGCAGGACCCTACGAGCAGTACTTC. The J gene is TRBJ2-7, the V gene TRBV2; D is uncertain. The CDR3 is 12 amino acids. Trimming removed 6 bases from V and 2 bases from J, with 8 bases in between. CDR1 and CDR2 from the germline V gene are SNHLY and FYNNEI.

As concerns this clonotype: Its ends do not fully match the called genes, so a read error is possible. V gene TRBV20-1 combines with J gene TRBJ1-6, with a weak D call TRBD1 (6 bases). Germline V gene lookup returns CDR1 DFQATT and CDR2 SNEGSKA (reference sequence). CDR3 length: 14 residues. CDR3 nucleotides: TGCAGTGCACATTACAGGGACTATAATTCACCCCCCCACTTT. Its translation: CSAHYRDYNSPPHF.

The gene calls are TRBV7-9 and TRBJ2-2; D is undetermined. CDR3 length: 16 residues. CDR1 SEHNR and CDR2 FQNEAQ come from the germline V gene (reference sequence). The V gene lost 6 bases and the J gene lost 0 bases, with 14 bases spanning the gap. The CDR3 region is CASSEFSVPNTGELFF. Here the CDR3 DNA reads TGTGCCAGCAGTGAATTTTCTGTCCCGAACACCGGGGAGCTGTTTTTT.

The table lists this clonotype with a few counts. CDR3 nucleotides: TGCGCCAGCGTCAGGGGCTCTGAAGCTTTCTTT. Protein sequence: CASVRGSEAFF. The chain links TRBV5-1 to TRBJ1-1, with D possibly matching TRBD1 (6 bases). Trimming took 7 bases from V and 6 from J, leaving 10 bases between them. CDR1 and CDR2 (germline): SGHRS, YFSETQ. CDR3 size: 11 residues. The full variable domain, completed using reference TRBV5-1 and TRBJ1-1, is KAGVTQTPRYLIKTRGQQVTLSCSPISGHRSVSWYQQTPGQGLQFLFEYFSETQRNKGNFPGRFSGRQFSNSRSEMNVSTLELGDSALYLCASVRGSEAFFGQGTRLTVV.

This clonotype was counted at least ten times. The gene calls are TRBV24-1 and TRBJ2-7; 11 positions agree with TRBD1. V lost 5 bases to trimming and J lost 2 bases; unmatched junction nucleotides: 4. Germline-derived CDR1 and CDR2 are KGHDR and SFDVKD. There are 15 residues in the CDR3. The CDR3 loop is CATSGRDRGTYEQYF. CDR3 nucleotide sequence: TGTGCCACCAGTGGACGGGACAGGGGGACCTACGAGCAGTACTTC.

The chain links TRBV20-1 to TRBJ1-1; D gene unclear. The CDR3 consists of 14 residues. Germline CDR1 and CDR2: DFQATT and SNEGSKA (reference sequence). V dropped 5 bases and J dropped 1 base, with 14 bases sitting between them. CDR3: CSAPGPRGNTEAFF. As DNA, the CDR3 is TGCAGTGCTCCCGGGCCCCGCGGGAACACTGAAGCTTTCTTT.

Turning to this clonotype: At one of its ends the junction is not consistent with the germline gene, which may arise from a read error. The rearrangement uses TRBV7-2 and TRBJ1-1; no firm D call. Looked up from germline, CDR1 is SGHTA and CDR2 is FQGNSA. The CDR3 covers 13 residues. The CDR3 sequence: CAGSQATGTEAFF. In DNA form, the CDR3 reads TGTGCCGGCAGCCAGGCCACCGGGACTGAAGCTTTCTTT.

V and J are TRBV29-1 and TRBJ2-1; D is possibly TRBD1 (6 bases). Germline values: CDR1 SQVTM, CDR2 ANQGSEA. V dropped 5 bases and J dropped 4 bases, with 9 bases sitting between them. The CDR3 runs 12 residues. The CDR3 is CSVIQGYNEQFF. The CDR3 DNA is TGCAGCGTTATACAGGGATACAATGAGCAGTTCTTC.

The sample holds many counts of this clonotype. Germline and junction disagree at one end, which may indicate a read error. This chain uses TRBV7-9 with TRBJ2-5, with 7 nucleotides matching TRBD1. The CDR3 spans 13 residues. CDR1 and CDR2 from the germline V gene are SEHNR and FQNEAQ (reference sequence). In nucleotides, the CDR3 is TGCGCCAGCAGCCTGAGGGGGCTAGAGACCCAGTACTTC. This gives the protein CASSLRGLETQYF.

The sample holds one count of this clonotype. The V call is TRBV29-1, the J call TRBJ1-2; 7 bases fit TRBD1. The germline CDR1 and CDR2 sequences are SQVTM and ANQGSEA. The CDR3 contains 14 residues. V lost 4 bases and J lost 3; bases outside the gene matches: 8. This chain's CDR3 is CSVVGGRVHYGYTF. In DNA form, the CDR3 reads TGCAGCGTTGTAGGGGGCAGGGTTCACTATGGCTACACCTTC. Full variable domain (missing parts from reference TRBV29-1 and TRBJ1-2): SAVISQKPSRDICQRGTSLTIQCQVDSQVTMMFWYRQQPGQSLTLIATANQGSEATYESGFVIDKFPISRPNLTFSTLTVSNMSPEDSSIYLCSVVGGRVHYGYTFGSGTRLTVV.

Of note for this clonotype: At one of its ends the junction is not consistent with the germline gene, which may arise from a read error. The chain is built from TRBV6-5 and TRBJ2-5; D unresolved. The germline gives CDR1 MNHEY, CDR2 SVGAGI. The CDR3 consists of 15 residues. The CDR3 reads CAISYVFNPEETQYF. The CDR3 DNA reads TGTGCCATCAGTTACGTCTTTAACCCCGAAGAGACCCAGTACTTC.

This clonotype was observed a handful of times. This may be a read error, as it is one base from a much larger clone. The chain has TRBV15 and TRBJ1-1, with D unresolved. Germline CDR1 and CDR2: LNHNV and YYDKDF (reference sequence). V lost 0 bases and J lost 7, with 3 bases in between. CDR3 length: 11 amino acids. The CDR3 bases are TGTGCCACCAGCAGAGAGAATGAAGCTTTCTTT. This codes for CATSRENEAFF.

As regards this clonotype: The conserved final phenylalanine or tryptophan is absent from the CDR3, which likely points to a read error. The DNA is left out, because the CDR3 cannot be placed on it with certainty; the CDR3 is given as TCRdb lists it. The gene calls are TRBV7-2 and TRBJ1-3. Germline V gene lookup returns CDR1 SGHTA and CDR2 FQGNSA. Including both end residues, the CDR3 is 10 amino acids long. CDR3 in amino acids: CASSFLAGGP.

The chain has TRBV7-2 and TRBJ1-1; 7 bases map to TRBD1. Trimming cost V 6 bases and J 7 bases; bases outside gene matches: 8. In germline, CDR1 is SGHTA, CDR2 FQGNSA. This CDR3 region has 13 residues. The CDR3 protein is CASSLPGGIEAFF. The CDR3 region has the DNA TGTGCCAGCAGTTTACCAGGGGGAATTGAAGCTTTCTTT.

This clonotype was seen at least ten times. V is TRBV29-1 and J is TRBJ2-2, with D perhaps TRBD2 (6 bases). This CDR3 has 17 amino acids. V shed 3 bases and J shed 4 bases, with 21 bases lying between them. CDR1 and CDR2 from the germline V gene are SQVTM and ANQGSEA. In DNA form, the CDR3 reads TGCAGCGTTGAGATGGCGGGACTCGCCGGGAGCACCGGGGAGCTGTTTTTT. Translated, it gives CSVEMAGLAGSTGELFF.

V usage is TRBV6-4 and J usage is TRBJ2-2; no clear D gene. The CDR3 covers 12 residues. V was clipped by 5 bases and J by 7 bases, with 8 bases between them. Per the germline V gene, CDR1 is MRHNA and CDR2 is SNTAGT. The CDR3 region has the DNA TGTGCCAGCAGTATCGTGGGCGGGGAGCTGTTTTTT. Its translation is CASSIVGGELFF.

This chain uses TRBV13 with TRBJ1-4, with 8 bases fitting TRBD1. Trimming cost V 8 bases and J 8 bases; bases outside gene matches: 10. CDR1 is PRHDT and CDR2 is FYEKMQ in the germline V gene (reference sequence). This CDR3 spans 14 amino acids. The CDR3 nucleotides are TGTGCCAGCGGGATTGGACAGGGCCTCGAAAAACTGTTTTTT. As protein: CASGIGQGLEKLFF. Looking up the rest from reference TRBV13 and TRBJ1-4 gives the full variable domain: AAGVIQSPRHLIKEKRETATLKCYPIPRHDTVYWYQQGPGQDPQFLISFYEKMQSDKGSIPDRFSAQQFSDYHSELNMSSLELGDSALYFCASGIGQGLEKLFFGSGTQLSVL.

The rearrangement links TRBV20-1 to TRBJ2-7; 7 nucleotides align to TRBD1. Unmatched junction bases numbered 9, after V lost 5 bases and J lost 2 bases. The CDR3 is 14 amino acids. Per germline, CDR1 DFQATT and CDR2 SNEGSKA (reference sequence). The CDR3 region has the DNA TGCAGTGCTGGCCCGGGACAGTATCCCTACGAGCAGTACTTC. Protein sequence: CSAGPGQYPYEQYF.

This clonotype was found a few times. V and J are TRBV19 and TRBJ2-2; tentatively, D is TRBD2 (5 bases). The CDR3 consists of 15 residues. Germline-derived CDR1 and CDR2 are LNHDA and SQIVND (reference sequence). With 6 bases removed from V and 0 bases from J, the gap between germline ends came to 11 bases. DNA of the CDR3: TGTGCCAGTAGCGAAGCGGCGCCGAACACCGGGGAGCTGTTTTTT. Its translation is CASSEAAPNTGELFF. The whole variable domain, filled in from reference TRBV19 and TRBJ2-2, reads DGGITQSPKYLFRKEGQNVTLSCEQNLNHDAMYWYRQDPGQGLRLIYYSQIVNDFQKGDIAEGYSVSREKKESFPLTVTSAQKNPTAFYLCASSEAAPNTGELFFGEGSRLTVL.

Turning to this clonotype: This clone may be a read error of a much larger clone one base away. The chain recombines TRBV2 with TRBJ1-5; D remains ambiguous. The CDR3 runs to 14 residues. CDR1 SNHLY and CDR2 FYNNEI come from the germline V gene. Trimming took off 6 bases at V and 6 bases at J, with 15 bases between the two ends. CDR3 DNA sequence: TGTGCCAGCAGGGCTTACAGTATGGGTCAGCCCCAGCATTTT. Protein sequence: CASRAYSMGQPQHF.

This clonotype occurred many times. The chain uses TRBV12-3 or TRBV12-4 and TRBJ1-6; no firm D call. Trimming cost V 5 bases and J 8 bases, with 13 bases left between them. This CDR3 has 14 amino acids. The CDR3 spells CASSEDTGYSPLHF. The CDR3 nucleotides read TGTGCCAGCAGTGAAGACACTGGTTATTCACCCCTCCACTTT.